This T cell receptor beta chain was identified in a study of T cell responses to AZD1222 COVID-19 vaccine. Study-wide results and limits: With dominance at 160-218 and 743-854, vaccine-associated CD4 TCRs spanned spike. Spike-specific TCR breadth and depth both grew after two AZD1222 doses.

On this clone: The antigen is unknown.

The CDR3 contains 19 residues. Trimming pared 0 bases from V and 0 bases from J, leaving 21 bases between. In germline, CDR1 is SGDLS, CDR2 YYNGEE. Timing groups of about 4 and about 12 weeks for second doses were pooled. This table comes from immunoSEQ multiplex PCR, and its TCRdb copy is limited to in-frame clones, with some not included. The sample gives roughly 95,000 clones, roughly 90% of which show up once; roughly 3% is in the top ten. The chain recombines TRBV9 with TRBJ1-2; tentatively, D is TRBD1 (5 bases). The TCR sequence derives from an adult who received the AZD1222 COVID-19 vaccine. The specimen was peripheral blood, collected 28 days after the second AZD1222 dose. CDR3 coding DNA: TGTGCCAGCAGCGTAGATGAAGGCAGTCCCAGGGCAGCTAACTATGGCTACACCTTC. It translates to CASSVDEGSPRAANYGYTF.